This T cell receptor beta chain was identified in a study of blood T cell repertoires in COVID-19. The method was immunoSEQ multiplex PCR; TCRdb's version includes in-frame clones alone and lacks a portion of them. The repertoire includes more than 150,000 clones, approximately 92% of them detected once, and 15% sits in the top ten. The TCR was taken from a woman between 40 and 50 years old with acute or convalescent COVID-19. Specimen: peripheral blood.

CDR3 DNA: TGTGCCAGTAGTATAGTTGGGCGGACATCTAACTATGGCTACACCTTC. This gives the protein CASSIVGRTSNYGYTF. The chain couples TRBV19 to TRBJ1-2; weak D call: TRBD1 (5 bases). The CDR3 totals 16 residues. Germline lookup yields CDR1 LNHDA and CDR2 SQIVND (reference sequence). Trimming shortened V by 1 base and J by 0 bases, and 12 bases separated the two germline ends.